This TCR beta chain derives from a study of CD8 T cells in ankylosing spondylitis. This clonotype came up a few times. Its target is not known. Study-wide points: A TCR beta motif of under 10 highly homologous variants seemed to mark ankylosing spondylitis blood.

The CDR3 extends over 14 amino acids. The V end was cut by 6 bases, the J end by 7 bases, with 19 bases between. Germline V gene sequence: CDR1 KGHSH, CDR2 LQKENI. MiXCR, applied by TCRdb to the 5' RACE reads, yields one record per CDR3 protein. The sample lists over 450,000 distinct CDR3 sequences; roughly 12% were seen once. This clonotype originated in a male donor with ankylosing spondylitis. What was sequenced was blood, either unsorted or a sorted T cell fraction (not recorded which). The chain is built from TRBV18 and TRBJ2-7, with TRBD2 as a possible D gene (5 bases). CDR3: CASSSPLGVGEQYF. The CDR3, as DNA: TGTGCCAGCTCTTCCCCCCTCGGGGTGGGGGAGCAGTACTTC.